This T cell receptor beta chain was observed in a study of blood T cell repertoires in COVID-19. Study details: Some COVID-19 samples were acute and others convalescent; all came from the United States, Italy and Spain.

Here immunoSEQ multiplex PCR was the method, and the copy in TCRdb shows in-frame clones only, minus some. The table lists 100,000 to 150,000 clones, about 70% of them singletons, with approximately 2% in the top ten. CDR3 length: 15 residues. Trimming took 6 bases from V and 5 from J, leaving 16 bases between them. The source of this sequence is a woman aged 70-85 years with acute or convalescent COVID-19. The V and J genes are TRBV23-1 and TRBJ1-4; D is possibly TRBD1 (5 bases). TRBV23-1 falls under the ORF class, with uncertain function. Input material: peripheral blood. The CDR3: CASSPPWRGNEKLFF. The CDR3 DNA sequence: TGCGCCAGCAGCCCTCCGTGGAGGGGAAATGAAAAACTGTTTTTT.